This T cell receptor beta chain derives from a study of blood T cell repertoires in COVID-19. The overall study: Samples of COVID-19 (acute and convalescent) were obtained from the United States, Italy and Spain. From T cells, B-cell-depleted T cells, or PBMCs came the material, which was cDNA or gDNA.

The CDR3 consists of 13 residues. V lost 7 bases to trimming and J lost 4 bases, with 13 bases between them. Germline values: CDR1 MDHEN, CDR2 SYDVKM. As processed by the authors: Amplifying reference gene primers gave estimates of nucleated cell counts. Method: immunoSEQ multiplex PCR; TCRdb's copy keeps in-frame clones and lacks some. That table furnishes V, J and clone size, whereas the DNA furnished D and trimming. There are about 83,000 clones in the sample; around 86% occur only once, and approximately 8.1% lies in the top ten. The source material was peripheral blood. This clonotype was obtained from a man over 45 with active COVID-19. The chain employs TRBV28 and TRBJ1-1; no definite D call. The CDR3 region has the DNA TGTGCCAGCACGGCAGTCCCGGGCACTGAAGCTTTCTTT. Translated: CASTAVPGTEAFF.